The TCR beta chain under discussion was sequenced for a study of T cell repertoires in cytomegalovirus infection (dated by TCRdb to the late 2010s). For the study in its entirety: Alongside well-studied HLA-B-restricted epitopes, the peptide stimulations were aimed at recently identified HLA-C-restricted CMV epitopes, whose presentation resists viral immunomodulation. Donor HLA type was relevant to the analysis, as public TCR beta signatures indicated carriage of CMV infection together with the matching HLA type.

These reads were obtained on an Illumina HiSeq 1500. Through fastp at Q25 and MiXCR, TCRdb rebuilt clones from the public reads, retaining in-frame beta chains. A single entry per CDR3 protein holds the most common genes and DNA from its merged rows. The sample contains 750,000 to 900,000 distinct CDR3 sequences, 25% to 35% of them found a single time. Together, the top ten hold over 10% of the sample. On the study overall, not on this receptor specifically: The ex vivo response was dominated by HLA-C-restricted CMV-specific TCR beta clonotypes, and the single most frequent clonotype in two of eight donors was supplied by these HLA-C-restricted clonotypes. In both this cohort and an independent roughly 400-donor cohort, the cumulative frequency of public TCR beta family members distinguished carriers of CMV infection plus the relevant HLA type.

Explained via the paper, the treatment or condition label denotes: in vitro stimulation with specific CMV peptide epitopes to enrich CMV-specific T cells. At least ten counts were recorded for this clonotype. Which antigen it targets is not known. No much larger clonotype is one base removed from it; base qualities were not supplied. This sample comprised cultured CD8+ T cells from PBMCs, obtained from culture after CMV antigen stimulation. The source is a human donor in good health (CMV status not recorded). Some clones in this sample may be carry-over from other donors' samples.

The CDR3 protein: CASSQKAGSIQETQYF. Here is the DNA: TGCGCCAGCAGCCAAAAGGCCGGAAGCATCCAAGAGACCCAGTACTTC. Recombination connected TRBV4-3 to TRBJ2-5; confidence is insufficient to name the D gene. V loses 2 bases, J loses 1 base, and the germline ends lie 14 bases apart. The CDR3 starts with the cysteine, ends with the phenylalanine, and has 16 residues. Left in the record is the CDR3 DNA by itself, 48 bases read in frame from the first base. Sequences LGHNA (CDR1) and YSLEER (CDR2) are obtained from the germline V gene.